This is a list of T cell receptor beta chains from one sample in a study of T cells in localized non-small cell lung cancer. Repertoires were generated with immunoSEQ multiplex PCR, while TCRdb's copy carries only in-frame clones and drops some. The sample consists of tens of thousands of clones, roughly 92% of them appearing once. Sequences were derived from peripheral blood, sampled before any cancer treatment. Source of these receptors: a man aged 40 to 70 with stage I lung adenocarcinoma. Each CDR3 is given with its conserved first and last residue. D genes are given only for firm matches.

TRBD2 | TRBJ2-1 | TRBV4-1 | CASSQANPMAGGPYNEQFF | TGCGCCAGCAGCCAAGCTAACCCCATGGCGGGAGGTCCCTACAATGAGCAGTTCTTC
TRBD2 | TRBJ2-1 | TRBV14 | CASSQVLRIAGVVNEQFF | TGTGCCAGCAGCCAAGTTTTACGGATAGCGGGAGTAGTGAATGAGCAGTTCTTC
NA | TRBJ2-5 | TRBV7-9 | CASSHTTLAPEETQYF | TGTGCCAGCAGCCATACAACTCTAGCGCCCGAAGAGACCCAGTACTTC
NA | TRBJ2-7 | TRBV6-1 | CASSLFYEQYF | TGTGCCAGCAGTCTTTTTTACGAGCAGTACTTC
NA | TRBJ1-1 | TRBV10-3 | CAISDPGLKAFF | TGTGCCATCAGTGACCCCGGTCTGAAAGCTTTCTTT
NA | TRBJ2-5 | TRBV5-1 | CASSLGPAEQETQYF | TGCGCCAGCAGCTTGGGTCCCGCCGAGCAAGAGACCCAGTACTTC
TRBD2 | TRBJ2-3 | TRBV6-6 | CASSGGAGGATDTQYF | TGTGCCAGCAGTGGAGGAGCGGGGGGGGCCACAGATACGCAGTATTTT
NA | TRBJ2-2 | TRBV5-6 | CASSLAGELFF | TGTGCCAGCAGCTTGGCCGGGGAGCTGTTTTTT
NA | TRBJ1-5 | TRBV2 | CASSPGTGGWSQHF | TGTGCCAGCAGCCCTGGGACCGGAGGTTGGTCCCAGCATTTT
NA | TRBJ2-7 | TRBV18 | CASSPPAPGSSEQYF | TGTGCCAGCTCACCACCGGCACCAGGTTCGTCCGAGCAGTACTTC
NA | TRBJ2-7 | TRBV5-6 | CASSQGRGFGEQYF | TGTGCCAGCAGCCAGGGACGGGGTTTCGGCGAGCAGTACTTC
NA | TRBJ2-5 | TRBV11-3 | CASSWYGGLAQETQYF | TGTGCCAGCAGCTGGTACGGGGGACTGGCCCAAGAGACCCAGTACTTC
NA | TRBJ2-5 | TRBV19 | CASRGESQNSGETQYF | TGTGCCAGTAGAGGGGAGTCACAAAACTCAGGAGAGACCCAGTACTTC
TRBD1 | TRBJ2-5 | TRBV6-5 | CASSLVGGFSLETQYF | TGTGCCAGCAGTTTAGTAGGGGGCTTTTCTTTGGAGACCCAGTACTTC
TRBD1 | TRBJ2-5 | TRBV9 | CASSPWTGSRETQYF | TGTGCCAGCAGCCCATGGACAGGGAGCCGAGAGACCCAGTACTTC
NA | TRBJ2-7 | TRBV2 | CASIAEARAYEQYF | TGTGCCAGCATTGCAGAGGCCAGGGCCTACGAGCAGTACTTC
NA | TRBJ2-7 | TRBV5-6 | CASSAEGYEQYF | TGTGCCAGCAGCGCGGAGGGTTACGAGCAGTACTTC
NA | TRBJ2-1 | TRBV6-1 | CATGPNSYNEQFF | TGTGCCACGGGACCCAACTCATACAATGAGCAGTTCTTC
TRBD2 | TRBJ2-3 | TRBV28 | CASRRSSGSTDTQYF | TGTGCCAGCCGGAGATCTAGCGGGAGCACAGATACGCAGTATTTT
TRBD1 | TRBJ1-2 | TRBV6-1 | CASRDRAYYGYTF | TGTGCCAGCCGGGACAGGGCTTACTATGGCTACACCTTC
TRBD1 | TRBJ2-5 | TRBV19 | CASSQYQGGVKTQYF | TGTGCCAGTAGCCAATATCAAGGGGGCGTAAAGACCCAGTACTTC
NA | TRBJ1-1 | TRBV4-1 | CASSLDRNTEAFF | TGCGCCAGCAGCCTAGACAGGAACACTGAAGCTTTCTTT
TRBD1 | TRBJ2-2 | TRBV7-9 | CASSPPGTGRKSGELFF | TGTGCCAGCAGCCCGCCCGGGACAGGGAGGAAAAGCGGGGAGCTGTTTTTT
NA | TRBJ2-5 | TRBV7-9 | CASSKRTVGETQYF | TGTGCCAGCAGCAAACGGACGGTGGGAGAGACCCAGTACTTC
NA | TRBJ2-7 | TRBV5-4 | CASGRPGASYEQYF | TGTGCCAGTGGAAGGCCGGGAGCGTCCTACGAGCAGTACTTC
NA | TRBJ2-3 | TRBV10-1 | CASSIRVWADTQYF | TGCGCCAGCTCGATAAGGGTATGGGCGGATACGCAGTATTTT